The rows below give T cell receptor beta chains drawn from one sample of a study of beta chain features in type 1 diabetes. Assay: immunoSEQ multiplex PCR; the TCRdb copy retains only in-frame clones and omits some. The sample carries more than 120,000 clones, 10% to 15% recorded once. Source material: central memory CD4+ T cells from blood. The receptors derive from a man between 18 and 35 years old with type 1 diabetes. The CDR3 runs from the conserved cysteine through the conserved F or W. The D gene is left open where the match is weak. Size is stated for part of the rows, as once, few or many counts, or as a class when the clone is expanded.

size | J | V | D | CDR3 | DNA
. | TRBJ2-1 | TRBV5-1 | . | CASTPTPSSYNEQFF | TGCGCCAGCACTCCGACCCCGAGCTCCTACAATGAGCAGTTCTTC
few | TRBJ1-3 | TRBV9 | . | CASSTLRDSGNTIYF | TGTGCCAGCAGCACCCTCCGGGACTCTGGAAACACCATATATTTT
few | TRBJ2-4 | TRBV28 | . | CASNEAKNIQYF | TGTGCCAGCAATGAAGCCAAAAACATTCAGTACTTC
. | TRBJ2-7 | TRBV18 | . | CASSPPHGAYEQYF | TGTGCCAGCTCACCACCACACGGGGCCTACGAGCAGTACTTC
many | TRBJ2-1 | TRBV19 | TRBD2 | CASSILADNEQFF | TGTGCCAGTAGTATACTAGCGGACAATGAGCAGTTCTTC
. | TRBJ1-1 | TRBV6-6 | . | CASTQRGFPNTEAFF | TGTGCCAGCACTCAAAGGGGGTTCCCCAACACTGAAGCTTTCTTT
few | TRBJ1-2 | TRBV4-1 | . | CASSQGAGRYTF | TGCGCCAGCAGCCAAGGGGCGGGACGCTACACCTTC
. | TRBJ2-6 | TRBV29-1 | . | CSGEAGAGANVLTF | TGCAGCGGTGAGGCGGGGGCAGGGGCCAACGTCCTGACTTTC
. | TRBJ2-3 | TRBV6-1 | . | CASEGGTDTQYF | TGTGCCAGCGAGGGGGGCACAGATACGCAGTATTTT
many | TRBJ2-3 | TRBV28 | . | CASSLMGTDTQYF | TGTGCCAGCAGTTTAATGGGTACAGATACGCAGTATTTT
few | TRBJ2-5 | TRBV27 | . | CASRKYFGFQETQYF | TGTGCCAGCAGAAAATATTTTGGGTTCCAAGAGACCCAGTACTTC
. | TRBJ1-1 | TRBV7-3 | . | CAGETGNSTTMNTEAFF | TGTGCCGGGGAGACAGGAAACTCTACGACGATGAACACTGAAGCTTTCTTT
many | TRBJ2-5 | TRBV14 | TRBD2 | CASSHLTSHETQYF | TGTGCCAGCAGCCACCTGACTAGCCACGAGACCCAGTACTTC
. | TRBJ1-2 | TRBV28 | . | CASSLADYGYTF | TGTGCCAGCAGTTTGGCGGACTATGGCTACACCTTC
. | TRBJ1-1 | TRBV30 | . | CAWSRGRPSGVNTEAFF | TGTGCCTGGAGTAGGGGTCGACCTAGTGGGGTGAACACTGAAGCTTTCTTT
few | TRBJ2-7 | TRBV5-4 | . | CASSPTLVSYEQYF | TGTGCCAGCAGCCCCACCCTAGTCTCCTACGAGCAGTACTTC
few | TRBJ2-3 | TRBV7-9 | TRBD2 | CASSPGTSGGLGTQYF | TGTGCCAGCAGCCCCGGGACTAGCGGGGGGCTAGGTACGCAGTATTTT
many | TRBJ2-1 | TRBV7-8 | TRBD1 | CASSLGQGNEQFF | TGTGCCAGCAGCTTAGGACAGGGTAATGAGCAGTTCTTC
once | TRBJ2-2 | TRBV18 | . | CASSPVGTGELFF | TGTGCCAGCTCACCAGTGGGGACCGGGGAGCTGTTTTTT
. | TRBJ2-5 | TRBV7-9 | . | CASSPLTNAETQYF | TGTGCCAGCAGCCCCTTGACAAATGCAGAGACCCAGTACTTC
. | TRBJ2-5 | TRBV6-5 | . | CASRTEETQYF | TGTGCCAGCAGGACCGAAGAGACCCAGTACTTC
. | TRBJ2-7 | TRBV30 | . | CAWSAEGKPGEQYF | TGTGCCTGGAGTGCTGAGGGAAAGCCCGGCGAGCAGTACTTC
. | TRBJ2-3 | TRBV6-1 | . | CASSEIRGGGTDTQYF | TGTGCCAGCAGTGAAATTAGGGGAGGAGGGACAGATACGCAGTATTTT
few | TRBJ1-4 | TRBV4-2 | TRBD1 | CASSQGTGSEKLFF | TGTGCCAGCAGCCAGGGGACAGGGTCTGAAAAACTGTTTTTT
few | TRBJ2-7 | TRBV30 | TRBD1 | CAWSGERTGGYEQYF | TGTGCCTGGAGTGGAGAGAGGACAGGGGGCTACGAGCAGTACTTC
few | TRBJ1-1 | TRBV11-2 | . | CASSLGLANTEAFF | TGTGCCAGCAGCTTAGGCCTGGCGAACACTGAAGCTTTCTTT
. | TRBJ1-2 | TRBV29-1 | . | CSVDRPGGAYGYTF | TGCAGCGTTGATCGTCCGGGAGGGGCCTATGGCTACACCTTC
few | TRBJ1-2 | TRBV30 | . | CAWSVADLSTF | TGTGCCTGGAGTGTCGCGGATCTGTCCACCTTC
few | TRBJ1-1 | TRBV2 | TRBD1 | CASSDRGRTEAFF | TGTGCCAGTTCAGACAGGGGCCGCACTGAAGCTTTCTTT
. | TRBJ2-3 | TRBV11-3 | TRBD2 | CASSLLAGGPDTDTQYF | TGTGCCAGCAGCTTATTAGCGGGGGGACCTGACACAGATACGCAGTATTTT
. | TRBJ2-2 | TRBV27 | . | CASSLQGTGELFF | TGTGCCAGCAGTTTACAGGGGACCGGGGAGCTGTTTTTT
few | TRBJ1-1 | TRBV7-9 | . | CASSPLNTEAFF | TGTGCCAGCAGCCCTCTGAACACTGAAGCTTTCTTT
few | TRBJ2-3 | TRBV25-1 | . | CASSATGHSTDTQYF | TGTGCCAGCAGTGCTACGGGACACTCCACAGATACGCAGTATTTT
few | TRBJ2-2 | TRBV9 | . | CASSVESPGELFF | TGTGCCAGCAGCGTAGAAAGCCCCGGGGAGCTGTTTTTT
. | TRBJ1-6 | TRBV9 | TRBD1 | CASKTGQSNSPLHF | TGTGCCAGCAAGACGGGACAGTCTAATTCACCCCTCCACTTT
. | TRBJ2-7 | TRBV5-6 | . | CASSPRGPTYEQYF | TGTGCCAGCAGCCCCAGAGGGCCAACCTACGAGCAGTACTTC
. | TRBJ2-3 | TRBV7-2 | TRBD2 | CASSKGLAGYTQYF | TGTGCCAGCAGCAAGGGACTAGCGGGGTATACGCAGTATTTT
. | TRBJ1-1 | TRBV5-6 | . | CASSLGDTESAFF | TGTGCCAGCAGCTTGGGGGACACCGAGTCAGCTTTCTTT
. | TRBJ2-6 | TRBV28 | TRBD1 | CASRATGVSRANVLTF | TGTGCCAGCAGAGCAACAGGGGTTTCGCGAGCCAACGTCCTGACTTTC
few | TRBJ2-3 | TRBV4-1 | . | CASSQEVGGLLSTDTQYF | TGCGCCAGCAGCCAAGAGGTGGGGGGCCTCCTTAGCACAGATACGCAGTATTTT
few | TRBJ2-5 | TRBV4-1 | . | CASSQDRWETQYF | TGCGCCAGCAGCCAAGATAGATGGGAGACCCAGTACTTC
many | TRBJ1-2 | TRBV28 | TRBD1 | CASTSSDRGYDYGYTF | TGTGCCAGCACCTCAAGCGACAGGGGGTACGACTATGGCTACACCTTC
many | TRBJ1-5 | TRBV29-1 | . | CSVGQGGNQPQHF | TGCAGCGTTGGGCAGGGCGGCAATCAGCCCCAGCATTTT
. | TRBJ2-7 | TRBV5-1 | . | CASSPTGGYEQYF | TGCGCCAGCAGCCCTACCGGGGGCTACGAGCAGTACTTC
. | TRBJ2-1 | TRBV7-9 | . | CASSPTGTYNEQFF | TGTGCCAGCAGCCCGACGGGGACCTACAATGAGCAGTTCTTC
few | TRBJ2-1 | TRBV6-5 | . | CASSLLGNHNEQFF | TGTGCCAGCAGTCTTTTAGGGAACCACAATGAGCAGTTCTTC
. | TRBJ2-5 | TRBV6-5 | . | CASSYSTGEETQYF | TGTGCCAGCAGTTACTCTACTGGGGAAGAGACCCAGTACTTC
. | TRBJ2-2 | TRBV7-9 | . | CASSLNQGGELFF | TGTGCCAGCAGTTTGAATCAGGGCGGGGAGCTGTTTTTT
. | TRBJ1-2 | TRBV29-1 | . | CSVEDSSQGVRNAFYTF | TGCAGCGTTGAAGATTCTAGCCAGGGCGTCAGGAATGCTTTCTACACCTTC
many | TRBJ1-6 | TRBV7-2 | . | CASSSFRTVNSPLHF | TGTGCCAGCAGCTCCTTTAGGACCGTTAATTCACCCCTCCACTTT
. | TRBJ1-6 | TRBV5-6 | . | CASSTPQGSGVSGSPLHF | TGTGCCAGCAGCACGCCACAGGGAAGTGGGGTGAGCGGTTCACCCCTCCACTTT
many | TRBJ2-3 | TRBV7-2 | . | CASSPTVGHTDTQYF | TGTGCCAGCAGCCCTACGGTAGGGCACACAGATACGCAGTATTTT
few | TRBJ2-7 | TRBV5-1 | . | CASSLVQGRRWEQYF | TGCGCCAGCAGCTTGGTTCAGGGGCGCCGTTGGGAGCAGTACTTC
. | TRBJ1-1 | TRBV29-1 | . | CSVNQGQSNTEAFF | TGCAGCGTGAATCAGGGACAATCGAACACTGAAGCTTTCTTT
few | TRBJ2-3 | TRBV29-1 | . | CSVEDRVSTDTQYF | TGCAGCGTTGAAGACAGGGTCAGCACAGATACGCAGTATTTT
few | TRBJ2-2 | TRBV19 | TRBD2 | CATRSGGRNTGELFF | TGTGCCACCAGAAGCGGGGGGCGGAACACCGGGGAGCTGTTTTTT
. | TRBJ2-7 | TRBV29-1 | . | CSVRPSSYEQYF | TGCAGCGTTCGTCCAAGCTCCTACGAGCAGTACTTC